The source of this TCR beta chain is a study of T cell responses to AZD1222 COVID-19 vaccine. Looking at the study overall: Second-dose timings of about 4 or about 12 weeks were pooled. Study-wide findings and caveats: Among the donors, most were white British and more were female, and clonal diversity was possibly underestimated. Just a handful of AZD1222 recipients tested seropositive at baseline. Vaccine-associated CD4 TCRs ranged over spike, dominating at 160-218 and 743-854.

TCRdb's table, derived via immunoSEQ multiplex PCR, lists solely in-frame clones and lacks some. Of approximately 180,000 clones in the sample, 85% to 90% were seen once. The ends lost 4 bases at V and 3 bases at J; junction bases unmatched: 11. This CDR3 contains 16 residues. In germline, CDR1 is SGHKS, CDR2 YYEKEE (reference sequence). To note about this clone: Its antigen is as yet unknown.

The receptor comes from an adult in good health. The chain uses TRBV5-5 and TRBJ2-7; 9 nucleotides line up with TRBD1. The sample consisted of peripheral blood, taken on day 0 of AZD1222 vaccination. This CDR3 reads CASSPPGTGRLYEQYF. CDR3 nucleotide sequence: TGTGCCAGCAGCCCGCCCGGGACAGGGCGTCTCTACGAGCAGTACTTC.